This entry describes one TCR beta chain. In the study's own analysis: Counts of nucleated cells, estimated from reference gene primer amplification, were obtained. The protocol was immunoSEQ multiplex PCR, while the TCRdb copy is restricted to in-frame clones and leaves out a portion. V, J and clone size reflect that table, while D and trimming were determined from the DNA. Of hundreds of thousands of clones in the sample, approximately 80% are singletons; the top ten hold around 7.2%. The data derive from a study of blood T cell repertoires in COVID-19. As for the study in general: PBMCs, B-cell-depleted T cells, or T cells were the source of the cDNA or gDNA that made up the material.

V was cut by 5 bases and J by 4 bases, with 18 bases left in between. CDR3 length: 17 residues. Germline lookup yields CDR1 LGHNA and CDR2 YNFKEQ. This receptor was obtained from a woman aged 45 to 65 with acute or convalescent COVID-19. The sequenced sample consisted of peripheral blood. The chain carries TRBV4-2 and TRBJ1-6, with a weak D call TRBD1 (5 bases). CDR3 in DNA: TGTGCCAGCAGCTACATTACGGCGGGGGATTATAATTCACCCCTCCACTTT. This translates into CASSYITAGDYNSPLHF.